Detailed here is one T cell receptor (beta chain). Its specificity is unknown. This sample is part of a study of response to subunit inactivated influenza vaccine. Study observations and caveats: The authors suggested that few new T cells are recruited per seasonal influenza vaccination.

From the RT-PCR reads, TCRdb called clonotypes with MiXCR, one entry per CDR3 protein. This table holds about 800,000 distinct CDR3 sequences, less than 25% found once. The germline gives CDR1 DFQATT, CDR2 SNEGSKA (reference sequence). The junction had 9 bases not matched to a gene; V was cut back by 8 bases and J by 1 base. The CDR3 sequence is 15 residues long. Sequences were derived from PBMCs from blood, sampled about 5 days after vaccination. The TCR originated in a man aged 50 to 60 who received an inactivated influenza vaccine. The rearrangement uses TRBV20-1 and TRBJ2-5; 11 nucleotides line up with TRBD2. CDR3 in DNA: TGCAGTCTGAACTCGGGACTAGCGGTCCAAGAGACCCAGTACTTC. Translated: CSLNSGLAVQETQYF.